What follows are 10 T cell receptor beta chains derived from one specimen sequenced in a study of response to subunit inactivated influenza vaccine. TCRdb re-analysed the RT-PCR reads in MiXCR, keeping a single row per CDR3 protein. The sample has some 850,000 distinct CDR3 sequences, approximately 17% seen once. The sample in question was PBMCs from blood, obtained more than 4 days after vaccination. These receptors all come from a man aged 45-65 years who received an inactivated influenza vaccine.

A few counts support this clonotype. The chain links TRBV29-1 to TRBJ1-4, with D possibly matching TRBD1 (5 bases). This CDR3 has 13 amino acids. Trimming took off 4 bases at V and 4 bases at J, with 10 bases between the two ends. Germline V CDR1 and CDR2: SQVTM, ANQGSEA. CDR3 protein: CSVGGRDNEKLFF. Written as DNA, the CDR3 is TGCAGCGTTGGAGGCAGGGATAATGAAAAACTGTTTTTT.

This clonotype turned up a few times. V and J are TRBV12-3 or TRBV12-4 and TRBJ2-1; 15 nucleotides match TRBD2. Losses at the gene ends were 5 bases for V and 2 bases for J; bases not matched to a gene: 4. The CDR3 runs to 17 residues. The CDR3 nucleotides are TGTGCCAGCAGTCCCGGGACTAGCGGGAGGCCCTACAATGAGCAGTTCTTC. Its protein is CASSPGTSGRPYNEQFF.

This clonotype was observed a handful of times. The CDR3 spells CASSGPDSDYQETQYF. As DNA, the CDR3 is TGTGCCAGCAGCGGCCCGGACAGCGATTACCAAGAGACCCAGTACTTC. The V gene is TRBV7-8, the J gene TRBJ2-5; the D gene is possibly TRBD1 (6 bases). The CDR3 totals 16 residues. Germline loops: CDR1 SGHVS, CDR2 FQNEAQ. The V end lost 5 bases, the J end lost 0 bases, and 16 bases lay between the germline ends.

The V and J genes are TRBV20-1 and TRBJ2-3; D might be TRBD2 (7 bases). Germline V CDR1 and CDR2: DFQATT, SNEGSKA (reference sequence). Trimming cost V 3 bases and J 6 bases, with 19 bases left between them. This CDR3 has 15 amino acids. CDR3 sequence: CSASPTRGPGDTQYF. CDR3 DNA sequence: TGCAGTGCTAGCCCAACGCGGGGGCCCGGGGATACGCAGTATTTT.

In its sample, this clonotype was seen a few times. The V call is TRBV29-1, the J call TRBJ2-1; D may be TRBD1 or TRBD2 (5 bases each). Trimming took 7 bases from V and 1 from J, leaving 14 bases between them. Germline V gene lookup returns CDR1 SQVTM and CDR2 ANQGSEA. CDR3 size: 14 residues. The CDR3 region has the DNA TGCAGCGCCGATACCGGGACGTCCTACAATGAGCAGTTCTTC. Its translation is CSADTGTSYNEQFF.

V and J are TRBV20-1 and TRBJ2-3; no firm D call. The CDR3 totals 14 residues. Germline V gives CDR1 DFQATT, CDR2 SNEGSKA (reference sequence). Trimming took 2 bases from V and 2 from J, leaving 11 bases between them. This CDR3 reads CSARQASITDTQYF. The CDR3 region has the DNA TGCAGTGCTAGACAGGCCTCCATCACAGATACGCAGTATTTT.

The chain uses TRBV12-3 or TRBV12-4 and TRBJ2-1; D remains unclear. V gave up 2 bases and J gave up 9 bases, with 8 bases separating them. CDR3 size: 12 residues. The CDR3 DNA reads TGTGCCAGCAGTTTATCGAGGACTGAGCAGTTCTTC. It specifies CASSLSRTEQFF.

There are a few counts of this clonotype. This chain joins TRBV20-1 and TRBJ1-1; a weak D match, TRBD1 (5 bases). Germline V gives CDR1 DFQATT, CDR2 SNEGSKA (reference sequence). This CDR3 is built from 16 residues. Between the trimmed V and J ends, which lost 0 bases and 4 bases, there was a span of 18 bases. CDR3 coding DNA: TGCAGTGCTAGAGATCTTCCGGGAAGGGGTAGCACTGAAGCTTTCTTT. Translation: CSARDLPGRGSTEAFF.

This chain connects TRBV7-2 to TRBJ2-1; the D gene is possibly TRBD1 (5 bases). This CDR3 comprises 14 residues. Trimming pared 5 bases from V and 9 bases from J, leaving 17 bases between. Germline V gene data show CDR1 as SGHTA and CDR2 as FQGNSA. The CDR3 DNA sequence: TGTGCCAGCAGCACCCGCAGGGAACTATCTGAGCAGTTCTTC. Its translation is CASSTRRELSEQFF.

This chain uses TRBV10-3 with TRBJ2-2; 11 bases line up with TRBD2. This CDR3 region has 16 residues. V lost 3 bases to trimming and J lost 6 bases; unmatched junction nucleotides: 6. Germline V lookup: CDR1 ENHRY, CDR2 SYGVKD. The CDR3 is CAISDYSGRGAGELFF. CDR3 coding DNA: TGTGCCATCAGTGACTATAGCGGGAGGGGCGCCGGGGAGCTGTTTTTT.